This T cell receptor (beta chain) appears in the sequencing data of a study of T-cell reconstitution after alpha-beta-depleted transplantation in children. V gave up 4 bases and J gave up 0 bases; unmatched junction bases: 7. In germline, CDR1 is SGHRS, CDR2 YFSETQ. There are 16 residues in the CDR3. The TCRbeta library incorporated unique molecular identifiers. TCRdb itself ran the PCR reads through MiXCR, one entry per CDR3 protein. The table has about 300,000 distinct CDR3 sequences, nearly 8% seen once. Many counts were recorded for this clonotype. Its antigen remains unknown. Findings and limits, study-wide: By one year post-transplant, T-cell counts and diversity largely arose from T cells that were newly produced.

Sequencing was performed on peripheral blood, taken 360 days after TCRalphabeta/CD19-depleted stem cell transplant. The TCR was taken from a female patient aged 2-15 years who had a stem cell transplant for Fanconi anemia, so the T cells may come from the graft donor. This chain joins TRBV5-1 and TRBJ2-1, with 7 bases matching TRBD2. The CDR3 sequence: CASSGEWTSSYNEQFF. The DNA for the CDR3 is TGCGCCAGCAGCGGTGAGTGGACTAGCTCCTACAATGAGCAGTTCTTC.